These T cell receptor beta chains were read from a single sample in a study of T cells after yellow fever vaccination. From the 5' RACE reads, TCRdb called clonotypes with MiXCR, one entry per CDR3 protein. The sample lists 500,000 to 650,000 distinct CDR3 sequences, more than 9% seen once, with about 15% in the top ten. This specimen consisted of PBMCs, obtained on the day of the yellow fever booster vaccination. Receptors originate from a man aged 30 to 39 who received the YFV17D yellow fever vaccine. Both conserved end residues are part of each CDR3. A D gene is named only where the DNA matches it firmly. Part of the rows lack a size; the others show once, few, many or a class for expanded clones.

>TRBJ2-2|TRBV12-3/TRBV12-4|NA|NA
TGTGCCAGCAGAAATACAGGACACACCGGGGAGCTGTTTTTT
CASRNTGHTGELFF
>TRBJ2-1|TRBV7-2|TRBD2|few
TGTGCCAGCCGTTCAAGCGGGAGAAATGAGCAGTTCTTC
CASRSSGRNEQFF
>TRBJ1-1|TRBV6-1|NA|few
TGTGCCAGCAGGGAATTGGACAGGAACACTGAAGCTTTCTTT
CASRELDRNTEAFF
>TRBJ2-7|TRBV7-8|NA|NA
TGTGCCAGCAGCCGTCCGGACCCCATCTCCTACGAGCAGTACTTC
CASSRPDPISYEQYF
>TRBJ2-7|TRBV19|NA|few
TGTGCCAGTTCCTCTCGCGGCTCCACCTACGAGCAGTACTTC
CASSSRGSTYEQYF
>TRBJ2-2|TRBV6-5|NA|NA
TGTGCCAGCAGTCACAGGGTTACCGGGGAGCTGTTTTTT
CASSHRVTGELFF
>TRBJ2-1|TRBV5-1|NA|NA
TGCGCCAGCAGCTTCGACGCCGGCGGCTACAATGAGCAGTTCTTC
CASSFDAGGYNEQFF
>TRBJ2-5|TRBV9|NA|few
TGTGCCAGCAGCGCCGGGTCCTTACCTCTTTCCCAAGAGACCCAGTACTTC
CASSAGSLPLSQETQYF
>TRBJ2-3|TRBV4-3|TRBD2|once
TGCGCCAGCAGCCAAGCAAGCGGGAGAGGTACAGATACGCAGTATTTT
CASSQASGRGTDTQYF
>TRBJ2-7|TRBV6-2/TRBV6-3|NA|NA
TGTGCCAGCAGTTACTCGATCGAGCAGTACTTC
CASSYSIEQYF
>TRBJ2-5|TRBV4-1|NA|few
TGCGCCAGCAGCCAAGAGGGCCGGGGGAGAGAGACCCAGTACTTC
CASSQEGRGRETQYF
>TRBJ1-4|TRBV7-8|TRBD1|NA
TGTGCCAGCAGCGCTGACAGGGGGATGTCGACTAATGAAAAACTGTTTTTT
CASSADRGMSTNEKLFF
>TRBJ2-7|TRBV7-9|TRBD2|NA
TGTGCCAGCAGCTTAGGAGCGGGAGAAAGGGGTACCGAGCAGTACTTC
CASSLGAGERGTEQYF
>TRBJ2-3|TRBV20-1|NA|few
TGCAGTGCTCTGGGGATTATCGGAGATACGCAGTATTTT
CSALGIIGDTQYF
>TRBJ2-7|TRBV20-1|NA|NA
TGCAGTGCGGAGGGGGGCCCGGTTCCGCAGTACTTC
CSAEGGPVPQYF
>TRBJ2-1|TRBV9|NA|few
TGTGCCAGCAGCGTAGAGTTCTTCGGCTCCTACAATGAGCAGTTCTTC
CASSVEFFGSYNEQFF
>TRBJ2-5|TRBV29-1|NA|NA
TGCAGCGTTGTCTCTCCGGTCCAAGAGACCCAGTACTTC
CSVVSPVQETQYF